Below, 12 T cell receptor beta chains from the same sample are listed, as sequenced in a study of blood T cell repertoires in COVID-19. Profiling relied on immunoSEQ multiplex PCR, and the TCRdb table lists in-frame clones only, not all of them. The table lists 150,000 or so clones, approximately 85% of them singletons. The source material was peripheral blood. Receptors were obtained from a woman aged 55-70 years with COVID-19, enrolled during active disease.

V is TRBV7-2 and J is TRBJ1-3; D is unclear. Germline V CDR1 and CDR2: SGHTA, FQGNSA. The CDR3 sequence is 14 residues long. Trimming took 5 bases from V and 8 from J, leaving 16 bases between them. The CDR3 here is CASSPPGNIHTIYF. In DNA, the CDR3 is TGTGCCAGCAGCCCCCCCGGTAATATACACACCATATATTTT.

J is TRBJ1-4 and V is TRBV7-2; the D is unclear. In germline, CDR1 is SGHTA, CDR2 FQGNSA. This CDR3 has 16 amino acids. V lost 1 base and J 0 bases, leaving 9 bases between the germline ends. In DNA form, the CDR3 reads TGTGCCAGCAGCTTAGAGGCCGGGGCAACTAATGAAAAACTGTTTTTT. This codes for CASSLEAGATNEKLFF.

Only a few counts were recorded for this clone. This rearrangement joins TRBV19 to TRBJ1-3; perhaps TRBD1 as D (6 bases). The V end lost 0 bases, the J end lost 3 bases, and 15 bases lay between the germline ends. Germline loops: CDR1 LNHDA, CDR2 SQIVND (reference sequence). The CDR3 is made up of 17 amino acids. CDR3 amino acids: CASSIDFFTGFGNTIYF. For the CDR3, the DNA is TGTGCCAGTAGTATAGATTTTTTTACAGGGTTTGGAAACACCATATATTTT.

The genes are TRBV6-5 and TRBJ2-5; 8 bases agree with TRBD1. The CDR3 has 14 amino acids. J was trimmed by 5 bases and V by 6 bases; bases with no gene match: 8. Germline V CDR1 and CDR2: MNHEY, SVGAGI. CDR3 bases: TGTGCCAGCAGCTATGACAGGGGTGGGGAGACCCAGTACTTC. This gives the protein CASSYDRGGETQYF.

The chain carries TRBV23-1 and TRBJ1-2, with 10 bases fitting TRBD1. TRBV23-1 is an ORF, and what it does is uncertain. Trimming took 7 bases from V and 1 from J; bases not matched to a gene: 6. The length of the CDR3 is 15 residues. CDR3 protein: CASKGQGMGNYGYTF. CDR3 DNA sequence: TGCGCCAGCAAGGGACAGGGGATGGGTAACTATGGCTACACCTTC.

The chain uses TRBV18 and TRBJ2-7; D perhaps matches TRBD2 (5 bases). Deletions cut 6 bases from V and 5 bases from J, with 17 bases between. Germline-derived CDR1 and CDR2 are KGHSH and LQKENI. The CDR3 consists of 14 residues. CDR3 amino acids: CASSMGRKENEQYF. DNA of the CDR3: TGTGCCAGCTCCATGGGGAGAAAGGAAAACGAGCAGTACTTC.

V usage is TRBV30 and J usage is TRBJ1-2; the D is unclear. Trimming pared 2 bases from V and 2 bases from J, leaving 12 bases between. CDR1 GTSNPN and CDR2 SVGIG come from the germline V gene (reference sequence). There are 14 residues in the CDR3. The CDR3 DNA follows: TGTGCCTGGAGTCTCCCCACGGAGAACTATGGCTACACCTTC. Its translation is CAWSLPTENYGYTF.

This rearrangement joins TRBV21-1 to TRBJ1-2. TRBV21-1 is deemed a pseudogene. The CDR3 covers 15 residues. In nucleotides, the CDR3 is TGTGCCAGCAGCTTCCGACTCCTAACTAACTATGGCTACACCTTC. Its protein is CASSFRLLTNYGYTF.

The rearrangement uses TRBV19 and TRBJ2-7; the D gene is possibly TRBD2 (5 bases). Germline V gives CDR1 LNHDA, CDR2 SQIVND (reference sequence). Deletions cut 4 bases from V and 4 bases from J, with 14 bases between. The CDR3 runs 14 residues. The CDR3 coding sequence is TGTGCCAGTAGTACGGGGTCATACGGATACGAGCAGTACTTC. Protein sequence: CASSTGSYGYEQYF.

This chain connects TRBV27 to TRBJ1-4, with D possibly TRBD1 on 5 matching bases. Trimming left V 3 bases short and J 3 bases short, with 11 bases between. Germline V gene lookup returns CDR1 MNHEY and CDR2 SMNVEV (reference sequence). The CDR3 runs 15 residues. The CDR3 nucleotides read TGTGCCAGCAGTTTGACCAGGGTGGCTAATGAAAAACTGTTTTTT. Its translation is CASSLTRVANEKLFF.

The CDR3 region is CATSGPGLNQPQHF. In nucleotides, the CDR3 is TGTGCCACCAGCGGCCCAGGGCTCAATCAGCCCCAGCATTTT. The chain couples TRBV24-1 to TRBJ1-5; a weak D match, TRBD1 (5 bases). The CDR3 is 14 residues long. Germline V CDR1 and CDR2: KGHDR, SFDVKD. V was shortened by 7 bases and J by 3 bases, with 12 bases between the two germline ends.

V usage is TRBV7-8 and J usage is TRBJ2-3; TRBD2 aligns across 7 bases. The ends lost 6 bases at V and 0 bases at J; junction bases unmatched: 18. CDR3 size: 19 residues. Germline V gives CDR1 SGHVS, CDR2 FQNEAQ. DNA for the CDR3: TGTGCCAGCAGGCCGATGGGGCGGGGGAGACAAATTAGCACAGATACGCAGTATTTT. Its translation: CASRPMGRGRQISTDTQYF.